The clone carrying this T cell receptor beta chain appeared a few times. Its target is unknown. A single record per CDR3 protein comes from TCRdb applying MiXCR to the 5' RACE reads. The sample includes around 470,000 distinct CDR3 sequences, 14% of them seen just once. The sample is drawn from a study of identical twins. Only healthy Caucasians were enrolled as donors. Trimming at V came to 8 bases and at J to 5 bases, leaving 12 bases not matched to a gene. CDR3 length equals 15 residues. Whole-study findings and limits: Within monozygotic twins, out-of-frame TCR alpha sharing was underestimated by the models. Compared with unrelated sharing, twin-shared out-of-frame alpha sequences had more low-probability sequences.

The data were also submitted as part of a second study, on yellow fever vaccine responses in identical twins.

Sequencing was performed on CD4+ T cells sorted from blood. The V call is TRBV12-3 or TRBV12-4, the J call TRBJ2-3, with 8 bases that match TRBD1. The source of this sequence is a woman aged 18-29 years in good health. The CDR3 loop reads CASFPTGEVRDTQYF. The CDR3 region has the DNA TGTGCCAGCTTCCCGACAGGGGAAGTTAGAGATACGCAGTATTTT.